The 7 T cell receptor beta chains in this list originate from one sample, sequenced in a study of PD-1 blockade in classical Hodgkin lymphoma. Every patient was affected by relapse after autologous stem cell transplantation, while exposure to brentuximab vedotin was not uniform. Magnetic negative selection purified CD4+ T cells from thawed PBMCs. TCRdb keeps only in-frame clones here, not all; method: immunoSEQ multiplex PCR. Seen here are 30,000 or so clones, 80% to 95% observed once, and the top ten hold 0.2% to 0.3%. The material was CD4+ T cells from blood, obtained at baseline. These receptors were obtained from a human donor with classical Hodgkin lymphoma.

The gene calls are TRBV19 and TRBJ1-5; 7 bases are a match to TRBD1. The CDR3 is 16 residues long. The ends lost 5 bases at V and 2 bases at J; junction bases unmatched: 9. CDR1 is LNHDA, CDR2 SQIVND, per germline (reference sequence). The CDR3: CASSPGTAFRNQPQHF. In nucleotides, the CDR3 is TGTGCCAGTAGTCCTGGGACAGCTTTCCGCAATCAGCCCCAGCATTTT. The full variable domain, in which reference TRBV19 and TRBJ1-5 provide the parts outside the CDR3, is DGGITQSPKYLFRKEGQNVTLSCEQNLNHDAMYWYRQDPGQGLRLIYYSQIVNDFQKGDIAEGYSVSREKKESFPLTVTSAQKNPTAFYLCASSPGTAFRNQPQHFGDGTRLSIL.

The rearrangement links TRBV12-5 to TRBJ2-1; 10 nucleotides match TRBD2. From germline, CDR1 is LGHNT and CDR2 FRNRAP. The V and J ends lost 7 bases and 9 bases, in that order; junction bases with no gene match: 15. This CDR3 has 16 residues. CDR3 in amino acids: CASAPPRASGRLEQFF. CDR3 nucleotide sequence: TGTGCTAGTGCCCCGCCACGGGCTAGCGGGAGACTTGAGCAGTTCTTC.

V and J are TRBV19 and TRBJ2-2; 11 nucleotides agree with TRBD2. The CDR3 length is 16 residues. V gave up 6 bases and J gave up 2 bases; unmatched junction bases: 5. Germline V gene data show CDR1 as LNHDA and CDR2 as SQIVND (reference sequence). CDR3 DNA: TGTGCCAGTAGGGTGACTAGCGGGACCAACACCGGGGAGCTGTTTTTT. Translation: CASRVTSGTNTGELFF. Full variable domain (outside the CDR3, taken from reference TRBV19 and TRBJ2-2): DGGITQSPKYLFRKEGQNVTLSCEQNLNHDAMYWYRQDPGQGLRLIYYSQIVNDFQKGDIAEGYSVSREKKESFPLTVTSAQKNPTAFYLCASRVTSGTNTGELFFGEGSRLTVL.

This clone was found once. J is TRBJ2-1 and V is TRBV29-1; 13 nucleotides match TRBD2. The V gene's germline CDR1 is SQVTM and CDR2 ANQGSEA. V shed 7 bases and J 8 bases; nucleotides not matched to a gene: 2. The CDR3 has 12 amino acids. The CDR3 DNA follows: TGCAGCGGGACTAGCGGGAGCGATGAGCAGTTCTTC. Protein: CSGTSGSDEQFF.

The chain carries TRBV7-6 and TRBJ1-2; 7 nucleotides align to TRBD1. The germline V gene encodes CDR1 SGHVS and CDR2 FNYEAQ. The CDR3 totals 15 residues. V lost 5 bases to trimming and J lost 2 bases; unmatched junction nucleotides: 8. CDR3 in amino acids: CASSGGQPRNYGYTF. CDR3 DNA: TGTGCCAGCAGCGGGGGACAGCCGCGGAACTATGGCTACACCTTC.

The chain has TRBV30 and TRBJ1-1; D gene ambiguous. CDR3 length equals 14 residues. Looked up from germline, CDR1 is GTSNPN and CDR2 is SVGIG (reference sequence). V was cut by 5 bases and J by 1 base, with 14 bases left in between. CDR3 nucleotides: TGTGCCTGGGGTTTGGTCAATAGGAACACTGAAGCTTTCTTT. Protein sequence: CAWGLVNRNTEAFF.

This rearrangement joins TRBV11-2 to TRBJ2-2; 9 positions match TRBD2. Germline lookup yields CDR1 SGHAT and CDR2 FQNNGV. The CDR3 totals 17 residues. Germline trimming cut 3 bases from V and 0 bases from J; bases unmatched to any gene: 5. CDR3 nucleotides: TGTGCCAGCAGCTTTCCCCTAGCGGGGACGAACACCGGGGAGCTGTTTTTT. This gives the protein CASSFPLAGTNTGELFF.